The T cell receptor beta chain under discussion was sequenced for a study of regulatory T cells in long-lasting Graves disease. The time point is: newly diagnosed GD, antithyroid drugs for less than 3 months. PBMC-derived RNA was used for the TCR library. Construction of TCR beta libraries relied on iRepertoire HTBI primers and on Arm-PCR targeting CDR3 regions. TCRdb called the multiplex PCR reads again in MiXCR, with one record for every CDR3 protein. This table holds hundreds of thousands of distinct CDR3 sequences, under 20% found once. This clonotype was recorded many times. These data were also reused for a study on T cells in Graves' hyperthyroidism and ophthalmopathy. That publication notes: Patients aged 18 to 65 had newly diagnosed hyperthyroidism that had lasted under 2 months. The HTBI primer set served for first-round RT-PCR of the TCR CDR3.

This sample comprised peripheral blood mononuclear cells (PBMCs), obtained at new diagnosis, from a patient treated with antithyroid drugs. The origin of this receptor is a woman aged 30 to 39 with Graves disease.

CDR3 residues: CASRLQRNTEAFF. The CDR3 DNA reads TGTGCCAGCAGACTACAGAGGAACACTGAAGCTTTCTTT. V is TRBV2 and J is TRBJ1-1, with unresolved D. V gave up 6 bases and J gave up 1 base, with 9 bases separating them. Per germline, CDR1 SNHLY and CDR2 FYNNEI. The CDR3 has 13 residues. Using reference TRBV2 and TRBJ1-1 for the parts outside the CDR3, the full variable domain is EPEVTQTPSHQVTQMGQEVILRCVPISNHLYFYWYRQILGQKVEFLVSFYNNEISEKSEIFDDQFSVERPDGSNFTLKIRSTKLEDSAMYFCASRLQRNTEAFFGQGTRLTVV.